Below, one TCR beta chain is given with its context. The CDR3 is made up of 14 amino acids. Germline V lookup: CDR1 SGDLS, CDR2 YYNGEE. Trimming cost V 3 bases and J 6 bases; bases outside gene matches: 1. The data were obtained in a study of control samples from healthy donors and cancer patients. Data came from immunoSEQ multiplex PCR; TCRdb stores just in-frame clones and leaves some out. The table records some 200,000 clones, 91% of them present only once. Sample: blood. The TCR was taken from a woman aged 25 to 39 in good health. The chain employs TRBV9 and TRBJ2-1; 12 positions agree with TRBD2. Here the CDR3 DNA reads TGTGCCAGCAGCGGACTAGCGGGAGTCAATGAGCAGTTCTTC. This encodes CASSGLAGVNEQFF.